This TCR beta chain was sequenced in a study of T cells in women clearing cervical HPV infection. As for the study in general: HLA type stays a possible confounder, typing being limited.

TCRdb's copy holds only in-frame clones and misses some; the assay was immunoSEQ multiplex PCR. The listing records roughly 30,000 clones. CDR3 length equals 15 residues. Germline CDR1 LNHDA, CDR2 SQIVND (reference sequence). Note on this clone: The DNA ends 3 residues before the CDR3 does, and the rest of the CDR3 is filled in from the germline J gene.

The sequenced sample consisted of blood buffy coat. V usage is TRBV19 and J usage is TRBJ1-4; no firm D call. The clonotype comes from a woman between 18 and 75 years old with a cervical HPV16 infection that either progressed to CIN3+ or cleared (not recorded which). The CDR3 is CASSIDYLLANVLFF. The sequenced CDR3 bases are TGTGCCAGTAGTATTGATTATCTTTTGGCCAACGTA.